Listed here is a single T cell receptor beta chain. Germline CDR1 and CDR2: SGHTA and FQGNSA. V lost 5 bases, J lost 2 bases, and 11 bases lay in between. This CDR3 comprises 14 residues. One entry per CDR3 protein, called by TCRdb with MiXCR from the RT-PCR reads. The sample comprises some 570,000 distinct CDR3 sequences, about 11% of which are singletons, and about 11% rests with the top ten. This entry is derived from a study of response to subunit inactivated influenza vaccine. This same sample was also part of a study on T cells expressing NK-cell markers. This second report adds: The cDNA for TCR beta came from 5'RACE template switching with UMIs.

This TCR was sampled from a man between 50 and 59 years old who received an inactivated influenza vaccine. Here the sequenced sample was PBMCs from blood, taken on the day of vaccination. The chain recombines TRBV7-2 with TRBJ2-3; possible D gene TRBD2, 6 bases. CDR3 in DNA: TGTGCCAGCAGCCAACCGGGAGTCACAGATACGCAGTATTTT. As protein: CASSQPGVTDTQYF.